These T cell receptor beta chains were read from a single sample in a study of CXCR3-negative and CXCR3-positive naive CD8 T cells. TCRdb reanalyzed the 5' RACE reads and collapses them to one entry per CDR3 protein, without DNA. The sample features some 150,000 distinct CDR3 sequences, with roughly 0.27% in its top ten. Source material: naive CXCR3+ CD8+ T cells from blood. These receptors came from a human donor in good health. Some clones in this sample may be carry-over from other donors' samples. Both conserved end residues are part of each CDR3.

17	TRBV7-9	TRBJ2-1	CASSPFLGAGEPNEQFF
15	TRBV13	TRBJ2-5	CASSLVREGLKTQYF
16	TRBV3-1	TRBJ1-2	CASSQDYSAASNGYTF
12	TRBV14	TRBJ2-5	CASSQATETQYF
13	TRBV6-5	TRBJ2-7	CASSYTGFDEQYF
14	TRBV6-5	TRBJ2-2	CASSYQAVTGELFF
15	TRBV15	TRBJ2-5	CATSRDGAAQETQYF
13	TRBV27	TRBJ2-1	CASSFNPYNEQFF
16	TRBV7-2	TRBJ2-1	CASSLVGWGDYNEQFF
13	TRBV12-3/TRBV12-4	TRBJ2-1	CASIPGSGNEQFF
15	TRBV5-1	TRBJ1-1	CASSLQGVEDTEAFF
15	TRBV7-8	TRBJ2-1	CASSFRTGGYNEQFF
15	TRBV5-1	TRBJ2-2	CASSLGQGIGGELFF
17	TRBV7-9	TRBJ1-1	CASSGGSDRATTTEAFF